This T cell receptor (beta chain) was recovered during a study of human CD8 memory T cell subsets. Study observations and caveats: Stem-like memory and precursor exhausted T cells, unlike effector memory cells, were similarly highly diverse. Minimal repertoire overlap was seen between stem-like memory T cells and precursor exhausted T cells.

It was negative magnetic separation that enriched the total CD8+ T cells. Per germline, CDR1 DFQATT and CDR2 SNEGSKA (reference sequence). The CDR3 extends over 14 amino acids. As concerns this clonotype: Its antigen remains unidentified.

UMI-labeled 5' RACE was used, and it produced the TCR beta libraries. In the source study's methods: TCR beta libraries each contained about 2,800 to 20,000 functional CDR3 beta clonotypes. For each CDR3 protein, TCRdb gives one entry from its re-call of the 5' RACE reads, without DNA. None of the V and J calls come from the authors' own analysis; TCRdb made them. This sample's clone table lists about 10,000 distinct CDR3 sequences. Material for sequencing was CD8+ T cells from PBMCs. The sequence derives from a human donor in good health. The chain recombines TRBV20-1 with TRBJ1-6. The chain's CDR3 is CSALGVSYNSPLHF.